The rows below give T cell receptor beta chains drawn from one sample of a study of T cells in Graves' hyperthyroidism and ophthalmopathy. MiXCR, run by TCRdb on the multiplex PCR reads, gives a single entry per CDR3 protein. Among approximately 640,000 distinct CDR3 sequences listed, approximately 15% were seen once. Source material: blood. These receptors came from a man aged 50 to 59 with Graves' hyperthyroidism. Both conserved end residues are part of each CDR3. D genes are given only for firm matches. The size entry is marked missing in some rows and otherwise reads once, few, many or a size class.

j_call,clone_size,d_call,v_call,cdr3_nt,cdr3_aa
TRBJ2-4,many,-,TRBV29-1,TGCAGCGGCGGACAAGACGAGGACATTCAGTACTTC,CSGGQDEDIQYF
TRBJ1-2,-,TRBD1,TRBV10-3,TGTGCCATCTGGACAGGGGGGTATGGCTACACCTTC,CAIWTGGYGYTF
TRBJ2-5,few,TRBD1,TRBV3-1,TGTGCCAGCAGGCGGGGACAGGGTAAATCGGAGACCCAGTACTTC,CASRRGQGKSETQYF
TRBJ1-4,many,TRBD1,TRBV14,TGTGCCAGCAGCCCGCATAGGGGGCTTAGTGAAAAACTGTTTTTT,CASSPHRGLSEKLFF
TRBJ2-1,-,TRBD2,TRBV27,TGTGCCAGCAGTTTATTGGTGACTAGCGTAAACAATGAGCAGTTCTTC,CASSLLVTSVNNEQFF
TRBJ2-7,few,TRBD2,TRBV12-3/TRBV12-4,TGTGCCAGCAGCCCCAGGGAGGGGCGGAGCTCCTACGAGCAGTACTTC,CASSPREGRSSYEQYF
TRBJ1-5,many,-,TRBV19,TGTGCCAGTAGTATCGAAACAGGGTTCGATCAGCCCCAGCATTTT,CASSIETGFDQPQHF
TRBJ1-5,few,TRBD1,TRBV29-1,TGCAGCGTTGAGACAGGGGGAAACCAGCCCCAGCATTTT,CSVETGGNQPQHF
TRBJ1-1,-,-,TRBV6-1,TGTGCCAGCAGCCGATTGGGGGTCACTGAAGCTTTCTTT,CASSRLGVTEAFF
TRBJ2-7,many,TRBD2,TRBV5-1,TGCGCCAGCAGCAGCGGGAGTCCCTACGAGCAGTACTTC,CASSSGSPYEQYF
TRBJ1-1,-,-,TRBV6-1,TGTGCCAGCACTGGGGGAGGGGCCCTGTCGTACACTGAAGCTTTCTTT,CASTGGGALSYTEAFF
TRBJ2-7,few,TRBD2,TRBV3-1,TGTGCCAGCAGGCATTCTAGCGGTAGTTCCTACGAGCAGTACTTC,CASRHSSGSSYEQYF
TRBJ2-5,many,TRBD2,TRBV10-3,TGTGCCATCAGTCAGACTAGCGGGAGTTCGGAGACCCAGTACTTC,CAISQTSGSSETQYF
TRBJ2-7,-,TRBD1,TRBV9,TGTGCCAGCAGCGTATACTGGGACAGAAGCTACGAGCAGTACTTC,CASSVYWDRSYEQYF
TRBJ1-5,many,TRBD1,TRBV27,TGTGCCAGCAGTTCCCTGGACAGGTTTGTCAATCAGCCCCAGCATTTT,CASSSLDRFVNQPQHF
TRBJ1-5,-,-,TRBV15,TGTGCCACCAGCAGAGTTGGTGGAATGGGGCGTTGGTCCCAGCATTTT,CATSRVGGMGRWSQHF
TRBJ2-7,many,-,TRBV5-1,TGCGCCAGCAGCCCTATTCGGGGGACCTACGAGCAGTACTTC,CASSPIRGTYEQYF
TRBJ1-1,many,TRBD1,TRBV5-1,TGCGCCAGCAGCTTGGAGTTGTCGGGACAGAGATCAAGCGCTGAAGCTTTCTTT,CASSLELSGQRSSAEAFF
TRBJ1-3,-,-,TRBV6-2/TRBV6-3,TGTGCCAGCAGTTATCTCGGACTGACCTGGGGATCGGAGGGAAACACCATATATTTT,CASSYLGLTWGSEGNTIYF
TRBJ2-3,-,TRBD1,TRBV6-1,TGTGCCAGCACCCGGAAGGGGGCGAGTAGCACAGATACGCAGTATTTT,CASTRKGASSTDTQYF
TRBJ2-7,many,-,TRBV7-6,TGTGCCAGCAGCCACCGGGACACCGCCTATAGCGAGCAGTACTTC,CASSHRDTAYSEQYF
TRBJ1-1,-,-,TRBV7-8,TGTGCCACACGCCCGGGGCTGAACACTGAAGCTTTCTTT,CATRPGLNTEAFF
TRBJ2-1,-,-,TRBV29-1,TGCAGCGTTGACCTAGCTTACAATGAGCAGTTCTTC,CSVDLAYNEQFF
TRBJ2-5,many,-,TRBV2,TGTGCCAGCAGTGAAGAACGACTAACCCAAGAGACCCAGTACTTC,CASSEERLTQETQYF
TRBJ1-5,many,TRBD1,TRBV2,TGTGCCAGCAGGAAGGGACAGAGCGGCAATCAGCCCCAGCATTTT,CASRKGQSGNQPQHF
TRBJ2-5,-,-,TRBV13,TGTGCCAGCAGCTCATTAAACCGGGCATCTCAAGAGACCCAGTACTTC,CASSSLNRASQETQYF
TRBJ2-1,-,TRBD1,TRBV27,TGTGCCAGCAACCCGACAGGGGACAATGAGCAGTTCTTC,CASNPTGDNEQFF
TRBJ1-1,many,-,TRBV12-3/TRBV12-4,TGTGCCAGCAGTTTAACCGAGGGAGGGGGTGGCACTGAAGCTTTCTTT,CASSLTEGGGGTEAFF
TRBJ1-2,many,TRBD1,TRBV6-1,TGTGCCAGCAGCCCGGGACAGCGATTTGCTAACTATGGCTACACCTTC,CASSPGQRFANYGYTF
TRBJ1-2,many,-,TRBV30,TGTGCCTGGAGCCTCGGACAGAGCGTGACCTATGGCTACACCTTC,CAWSLGQSVTYGYTF
TRBJ1-1,many,-,TRBV5-1,TGCGCCAGCAGCATACAGGGGAACACTGAAGCTTTCTTT,CASSIQGNTEAFF
TRBJ2-1,many,TRBD2,TRBV20-1,TGCAGTGCTAGCCCGGGGACTAGCGCGATCGGGGAGCAGTTCTTC,CSASPGTSAIGEQFF
TRBJ2-5,few,-,TRBV7-6,TGTGCCAGCAGCTCGGCCGGGGTACAAGAGACCCAGTACTTC,CASSSAGVQETQYF
TRBJ2-7,many,-,TRBV7-2,TGTGCCAGCAGCTTAGGATTCGCGGTAACCTACGAGCAGTACTTC,CASSLGFAVTYEQYF
TRBJ2-5,many,TRBD1,TRBV6-1,TGTGCCAGCAGTGCAACAGGGGCCCAAGAGACCCAGTACTTC,CASSATGAQETQYF
TRBJ2-2,-,-,TRBV10-3,TGTGCCATCAGCGGGACCGGGGAGCTGTTTTTT,CAISGTGELFF
TRBJ1-2,many,TRBD1,TRBV12-3/TRBV12-4,TGTGCCAGCAGGGGAACAGGGGGCGACTATGGCTACACCTTC,CASRGTGGDYGYTF
TRBJ2-7,many,TRBD1,TRBV28,TGTGCCAGCAGTACCAGGACAGGACCGGACTACGAGCAGTACTTC,CASSTRTGPDYEQYF
TRBJ1-5,many,-,TRBV12-5,TGTGCTAGTGCCACAGGGAGCAATCAGCCCCAGCATTTT,CASATGSNQPQHF
TRBJ1-5,-,TRBD1,TRBV6-2/TRBV6-3,TGTGCCAGCAGACTTGGACAGGGGTTTGGACAGCCCCAGCATTTT,CASRLGQGFGQPQHF
TRBJ2-5,-,-,TRBV7-9,TGTGCCAGCAGCTACAACACAGGGTTGCAGACCCAGTACTTC,CASSYNTGLQTQYF
TRBJ2-7,many,TRBD2,TRBV2,TGTGCCAATAGGGCGCGGGAGAGCTCCTACGAGCAGTACTTC,CANRARESSYEQYF
TRBJ2-7,few,TRBD1,TRBV5-1,TGCGCCAGCAGCTACGGGACAGGGCTGCTACTCTCCTACGAGCAGTACTTC,CASSYGTGLLLSYEQYF
TRBJ1-3,few,-,TRBV6-1,TGTGCCAGCCGAGAATACTCTGGAAACACCATATATTTT,CASREYSGNTIYF
TRBJ2-7,many,-,TRBV7-9,TGTGCCAGCAGCCCTTCCGGACACGAGCAGTACTTC,CASSPSGHEQYF
TRBJ2-1,-,TRBD2,TRBV24-1,TGTGCCACCAGTGACGGCCTAGCGGAGGTCTACAATGAGCAGTTCTTC,CATSDGLAEVYNEQFF
TRBJ2-2,many,-,TRBV11-2,TGTGCCAGCAGCTCCTCTAGGCCCGGGGAGCTGTTTTTT,CASSSSRPGELFF
TRBJ2-5,-,-,TRBV24-1,TGTGCCACCAGTGCTGCTCCGGCGGGCAGGGGACAAGAGACCCAGTACTTC,CATSAAPAGRGQETQYF
TRBJ2-7,-,TRBD2,TRBV20-1,TGCAGTGCTCCCGCTATTGGGAGCGGGAGCAACGAGCAGTACTTC,CSAPAIGSGSNEQYF
TRBJ2-5,many,TRBD2,TRBV24-1,TGTGCCACCAGTGATTCGGGGGGGCGCAGAGAGACCCAGTACTTC,CATSDSGGRRETQYF
TRBJ1-5,many,-,TRBV2,TGTGCCAGCAGTGAAGCGCTTCGGACAGCAAATCAGCCCCAGCATTTT,CASSEALRTANQPQHF
TRBJ2-2,-,-,TRBV7-3,TGTGCCAGCAGCCTAGAAGCGAGAGGGCTGGGCGGGGAGCTGTTTTTT,CASSLEARGLGGELFF
TRBJ1-2,-,TRBD1,TRBV5-1,TGCGCCAGCATCCAACGTAGACAGGGCCAGGGGTATGGCTACACCTTC,CASIQRRQGQGYGYTF
TRBJ2-7,many,TRBD1,TRBV12-3/TRBV12-4,TGTGCCAGCAGTTTGTTTTCCCAACAGGGGCGGGAGCAGTACTTC,CASSLFSQQGREQYF
TRBJ1-4,many,TRBD1,TRBV4-3,TGCGCCAGCAGCCAAAGAACAGGGACAGCTAATGAAAAACTGTTTTTT,CASSQRTGTANEKLFF
TRBJ2-2,few,-,TRBV9,TGTGCCAGCAGCGTAGTGGGGCCGCCCGGGGAGCTGTTTTTT,CASSVVGPPGELFF
TRBJ2-5,many,TRBD1,TRBV28,TGTGCCATCCAGACAGGGGAGAGGGAGACCCAGTACTTC,CAIQTGERETQYF
TRBJ1-2,many,-,TRBV7-2,TGTGCCAGCAGCTTAGTAGGGGAGTATGGCTACACCTTC,CASSLVGEYGYTF
TRBJ2-1,many,-,TRBV27,TGTGCCAGCACCCTGAATGTGGACTACAATGAGCAGTTCTTC,CASTLNVDYNEQFF